This T cell receptor (beta chain) was sequenced during a study of OX40 agonist ivuxolimab in advanced cancers. About the research overall: It was ivuxolimab, an agonistic anti-OX40 (CD134) antibody, that patients were treated with. Patients were over 65% male with ages roughly 20 to 90, mean approximately 62. Having had anti-PD-1, anti-PD-L1 or anti-CTLA-4 therapy before was allowed, and around 39% had some. A partial response was reached by three patients: one with hepatocellular carcinoma and two with cutaneous melanoma.

Profiling relied on immunoSEQ multiplex PCR, and the TCRdb table lists in-frame clones only, not all of them. This table holds 45,000 to 55,000 clones, roughly 85% found once. Germline V gene sequence: CDR1 SGHDT, CDR2 YYEEEE. The CDR3 runs to 16 residues. With V trimmed by 5 bases and J by 4 bases, 8 bases remained unmatched. This TCR was recovered from an adult with an advanced solid tumor such as melanoma, head and neck, liver or kidney cancer. The input for sequencing was CD4+ or CD8+ T cells sorted from blood, taken in a trial of the OX40 agonist ivuxolimab. V and J are TRBV5-6 and TRBJ2-1; TRBD2 aligns across 11 bases. The CDR3 nucleotides are TGTGCCAGCAGTTACGCTATAGCGGGGGGGTACAATGAGCAGTTCTTC. Amino acid sequence: CASSYAIAGGYNEQFF.